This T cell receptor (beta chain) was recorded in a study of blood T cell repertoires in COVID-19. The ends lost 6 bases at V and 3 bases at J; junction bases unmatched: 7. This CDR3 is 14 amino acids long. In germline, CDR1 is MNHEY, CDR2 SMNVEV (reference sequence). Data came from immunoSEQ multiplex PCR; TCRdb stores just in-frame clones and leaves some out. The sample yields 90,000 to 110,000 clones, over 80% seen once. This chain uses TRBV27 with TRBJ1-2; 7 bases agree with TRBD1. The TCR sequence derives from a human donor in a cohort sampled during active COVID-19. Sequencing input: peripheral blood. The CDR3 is CASRTTGVDYGYTF. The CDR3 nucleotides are TGTGCCAGCAGGACTACAGGGGTGGACTATGGCTACACCTTC.